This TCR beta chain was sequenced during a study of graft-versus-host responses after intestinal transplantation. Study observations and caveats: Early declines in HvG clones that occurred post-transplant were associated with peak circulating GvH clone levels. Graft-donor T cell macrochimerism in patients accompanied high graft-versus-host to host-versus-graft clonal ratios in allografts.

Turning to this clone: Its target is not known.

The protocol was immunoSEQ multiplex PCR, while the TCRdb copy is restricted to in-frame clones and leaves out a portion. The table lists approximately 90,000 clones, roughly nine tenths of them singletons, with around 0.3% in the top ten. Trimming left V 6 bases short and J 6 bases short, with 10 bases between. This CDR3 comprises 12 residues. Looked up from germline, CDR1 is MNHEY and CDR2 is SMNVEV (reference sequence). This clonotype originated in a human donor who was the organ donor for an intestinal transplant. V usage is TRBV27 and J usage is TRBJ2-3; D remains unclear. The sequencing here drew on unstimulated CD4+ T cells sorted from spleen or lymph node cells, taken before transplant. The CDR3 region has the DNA TGTGCCAGCAGGGGCCTCTCTGATACGCAGTATTTT. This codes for CASRGLSDTQYF.